This T cell receptor beta chain originates from a study of blood T cell repertoires in COVID-19 (dated by TCRdb to 2020 to 2021). About the full investigation: Samples from collaborators originated in the United States, Italy and Spain and spanned both the acute and convalescent phases of COVID-19. Where available, HLA class I and class II types were taken from metadata supplied by the sample provider and were not determined by assay-based typing. Deeply sampled blood TCRbeta repertoires from subjects exposed to, actively infected with, or recovered from COVID-19 were included in the dataset. The sample metadata nearly always contained a de-identified subject ID, COVID-19 status, age in years and sex. The repertoires were made available in a free public database intended to serve as a resource for research on the immune response to SARS-CoV-2. The samples were drawn from the first 160 participants of the ongoing ImmuneRACE study and from over a thousand subjects provided by 6 global collaborators. The prospective study material was composed of cDNA or gDNA derived from T cells, B-cell-depleted T cells, or PBMCs.

TCRbeta CDR3 regions were amplified from genomic DNA using the immunoSEQ Assay, a bias-controlled multiplex PCR. In the authors' own workflow: Within the assay, amplification of reference gene primers was used to estimate how many nucleated cells each sample contained. To quantify the absolute abundance of each unique TCRbeta CDR3 rearrangement, sequence reads were collapsed and filtered. Productive Simpson clonality was computed per sample as the square root of Simpson's diversity index over productive rearrangements. The table comes from immuneACCESS by way of TCRdb, which keeps in-frame sequences with V and J called. Part of the clones is missing from these tables; in studies checked, under half for an unresolved V gene and the rest for unknown reasons. That table furnishes V, J and clone size, whereas the DNA furnished D and trimming. This sample has hundreds of thousands of clones in its table, and more than 75% of those were observed once. The top ten clones comprise about 2.4% of the sample.

The full study reports these points: The amount of clinical and demographic metadata varied by source and participant and was provided uncurated.

Enrolling through a virtual design, the prospective study's participants ranged in age from roughly 18 to 95 years and lived across 20 to 30 United States geographic areas. To assign participants to cohorts, the prospective study relied on clinical history that participants themselves reported in a screening survey and a study questionnaire. ImmuneRACE Cohort 3 recovered participants were defined by two consecutive negative NP/OP PCR tests, healthcare professional clearance, or symptom resolution. Mobile phlebotomists in the prospective study collected whole blood, serum and a nasopharyngeal or oropharyngeal swab from every participant. Participants in the prospective study had the option to provide additional blood draws and questionnaires over a roughly two-month period. Before DNA extraction, blood samples from the prospective study were shipped at room temperature or frozen. The CDR3 goes from the cysteine to the phenylalanine over 17 residues. Of the read, only the CDR3 DNA is kept; its 51 bases are in frame from base 1. Via the germline V gene, CDR1 is KGHSH and CDR2 LQKENI. The germline V end is reduced by 1 base and the J end by 0 bases; junction bases left unmatched: 5.

Details on this clone: Its specific antigen is unknown. It has no much larger one-base neighbor in the sample; base qualities were not kept.

The chain employs TRBV18 and TRBJ2-1, and 8 bases in between align with TRBD2. This receptor was identified in a man aged 55 to 70 who had recovered from COVID-19. Sequencing was performed on PBMCs or T cells enriched from blood (not recorded which). The DNA sequence follows: TGTGCCAGCTCACCACGAACTAGCGGTGGCTCCTACAATGAGCAGTTCTTC. It translates to CASSPRTSGGSYNEQFF.